This passage covers 10 T cell receptor beta chains from one sample sequenced in a study of shared clonotypes between healthy human individuals. Clones were sequenced by immunoSEQ multiplex PCR, and TCRdb holds only the in-frame ones, with some missing. The sample consists of just over 2,000,000 clones, 85% to 95% of them appearing once. Sequenced input: naive CD4+ T cells sorted from blood. The subset was: CD45RA+ positively selected. These receptors all come from a young man in good health.

The chain links TRBV2 to TRBJ2-7; D remains unclear. V was pared by 7 bases and J by 3 bases, with 19 bases between. From germline, CDR1 is SNHLY and CDR2 FYNNEI. The CDR3 sequence is 15 residues long. The CDR3 coding sequence is TGTGCCAGCACCCCTCCGACACCACCTCGCTACGAGCAGTACTTC. Translating gives CASTPPTPPRYEQYF.

The chain links TRBV7-9 to TRBJ1-2, with unresolved D. CDR3 length equals 13 residues. Germline V gives CDR1 SEHNR, CDR2 FQNEAQ (reference sequence). Trimming shortened V by 3 bases and J by 3 bases, and 8 bases separated the two germline ends. DNA of the CDR3: TGTGCCAGCAGCTTTGTGGCAGACTATGGCTACACCTTC. Its translation: CASSFVADYGYTF.

This clone was detected once. The J gene is TRBJ1-2, the V gene TRBV7-2; no clear D. Trimming cost V 1 base and J 7 bases, with 10 bases left between them. The CDR3 has 13 amino acids. CDR1 is SGHTA, CDR2 FQGNSA, per germline. For the CDR3, the DNA is TGTGCCAGCAGCTTAGGTCCGACCGGTGGCTACACCTTC. Its protein is CASSLGPTGGYTF.

The chain links TRBV11-2 to TRBJ2-7, with 7 bases aligning to TRBD2. Losses at the gene ends were 5 bases for V and 4 bases for J; bases not matched to a gene: 5. CDR1 is SGHAT, CDR2 FQNNGV, per germline. The CDR3 runs to 13 residues. The DNA of the CDR3 is TGTGCCAGCAGCCGTCCGGGGGGATACGAGCAGTACTTC. It translates to CASSRPGGYEQYF.

This clone has just a few counts. The gene calls are TRBV25-1 and TRBJ2-7; D possibly matches TRBD1 or TRBD2 (5 bases each). V lost 3 bases, J lost 2 bases, and 11 bases lay in between. This CDR3 spans 14 amino acids. Germline lookup yields CDR1 MGHDK and CDR2 SYGVNS. CDR3 sequence reads: CASSESGAAYEQYF. CDR3 coding DNA: TGTGCCAGCAGTGAGTCCGGGGCGGCCTACGAGCAGTACTTC.

The V and J genes are TRBV7-2 and TRBJ2-7, with 12 positions matching TRBD2. After removal of 5 bases from V and 2 bases from J, the junction contained 7 bases not matched to a gene. Germline CDR1 SGHTA, CDR2 FQGNSA. The CDR3 sequence is 16 residues long. The CDR3, as DNA: TGTGCCAGCAGCGAGACTAGCGGGAGAACCACCTACGAGCAGTACTTC. This translates into CASSETSGRTTYEQYF.

The V call is TRBV9, the J call TRBJ2-1; TRBD2 might be the D (6 bases). With 3 bases removed from V and 4 bases from J, the gap between germline ends came to 14 bases. The CDR3 runs 15 residues. Germline V gene sequence: CDR1 SGDLS, CDR2 YYNGEE. The CDR3 here is CASSEGTGGYNEQFF. CDR3 sequence (DNA): TGTGCCAGCAGCGAAGGGACTGGGGGTTACAATGAGCAGTTCTTC.

This sequence joins TRBV29-1 and TRBJ1-3; maybe TRBD1 (5 bases). Germline V CDR1 and CDR2: SQVTM, ANQGSEA. Trimming left V 7 bases short and J 4 bases short, with 11 bases between. This CDR3 is built from 12 residues. The CDR3 bases are TGCAGCGCGGGACTCGCCGGAAACACCATATATTTT. Its translation is CSAGLAGNTIYF.

Worth noting for this clone: This sample also contains other DNA sequences that code for the same CDR3. The V call is TRBV7-2, the J call TRBJ1-2, with D unresolved. The CDR3 is 13 residues long. The V end was cut by 1 base, the J end by 4 bases, with 7 bases between. In germline, CDR1 is SGHTA, CDR2 FQGNSA. CDR3 sequence reads: CASSLGTSYGYTF. Here the CDR3 DNA reads TGTGCCAGCAGCTTAGGGACTAGCTATGGCTACACCTTC.

This rearrangement joins TRBV25-1 to TRBJ1-6; TRBD1 is a possible D gene (6 bases). Trimming stripped 5 bases from V and 0 bases from J, with 17 bases between. The CDR3 is made up of 18 amino acids. Germline V gene lookup returns CDR1 MGHDK and CDR2 SYGVNS. The CDR3 DNA is TGTGCCAGCAGTTCAAACTCCGACAGGAGCTCCTATAATTCACCCCTCCACTTT. Amino acids: CASSSNSDRSSYNSPLHF.